Below, 14 T cell receptor beta chains from the same sample are listed, as sequenced in a study of cytomegalovirus exposure and HLA in healthy donors. Researchers ran the PCR with 60 Vbeta and 13 Jbeta primers. Method: immunoSEQ multiplex PCR; TCRdb's copy keeps in-frame clones and lacks some. The sample has approximately 110,000 clones; the top ten hold around 0.59%. Material: PBMCs. These receptors all stem from a man aged 50-59 years in good health and CMV-seronegative.

The rearrangement links TRBV2 to TRBJ1-4; D is possibly TRBD1 (6 bases). The CDR3 runs 14 residues. Germline CDR1 SNHLY, CDR2 FYNNEI. Trimming took 2 bases from V and 7 from J, leaving 11 bases between them. As DNA, the CDR3 is TGTGCCAGCAGTGAATGGCCAGGGGTTGAAAAACTGTTTTTT. This translates into CASSEWPGVEKLFF.

Regarding this clone: The junction and the germline gene differ at one end; a read error may be behind it. The genes are TRBV7-3 and TRBJ2-3; the match to TRBD2 covers 8 bases. CDR1 and CDR2 from the germline V gene are SGHTA and FQGTGA. The CDR3 covers 15 residues. CDR3 sequence: CASSLTLAGTDTQYF. The CDR3 bases are TGTGCCAGCAGTTTAACACTAGCGGGCACAGATACGCAGTATTTT.

The chain recombines TRBV5-1 with TRBJ1-4, with a possible D match to TRBD1 (5 bases). This CDR3 is built from 15 residues. Germline CDR1 reads SGHRS; CDR2 reads YFSETQ. V was cut by 0 bases and J by 7 bases, with 13 bases left in between. For the CDR3, the DNA is TGCGCCAGCAGCTTGGAAAAGGGGTGGGGTGAAAAACTGTTTTTT. Its protein is CASSLEKGWGEKLFF. The variable domain in full, with the rest retrieved from reference TRBV5-1 and TRBJ1-4, is KAGVTQTPRYLIKTRGQQVTLSCSPISGHRSVSWYQQTPGQGLQFLFEYFSETQRNKGNFPGRFSGRQFSNSRSEMNVSTLELGDSALYLCASSLEKGWGEKLFFGSGTQLSVL.

The rearrangement joins TRBV5-4 to TRBJ2-7, with D perhaps matching TRBD2 (6 bases). Trimming took 0 bases from V and 9 from J, leaving 13 bases between them. The CDR3 covers 13 residues. CDR1 SGHNT and CDR2 YYREEE come from the germline V gene (reference sequence). CDR3 in DNA: TGTGCCAGCAGCTTGGAGACGAGGGAGGTGCAGTACTTC. Encoded protein: CASSLETREVQYF.

The J gene is TRBJ2-1, the V gene TRBV2, with 7 bases fitting TRBD2. CDR3 length: 12 residues. The germline V gene has CDR1 SNHLY and CDR2 FYNNEI. Trimming took 6 bases from V and 9 from J; bases not matched to a gene: 5. CDR3 in DNA: TGTGCCAGCAGAGTTACTAGCGCTGAGCAGTTCTTC. Protein sequence: CASRVTSAEQFF.

The chain combines TRBV7-3 with TRBJ1-1, with D perhaps matching TRBD1 (6 bases). V lost 5 bases, J lost 1 base, and 8 bases lay in between. There are 13 residues in the CDR3. Per the germline V gene, CDR1 is SGHTA and CDR2 is FQGTGA. The CDR3 DNA follows: TGTGCCAGCAGCAGGGGGAGGAACACTGAAGCTTTCTTT. Its protein product is CASSRGRNTEAFF.

The rearrangement joins TRBV27 to TRBJ1-1; possibly TRBD1 for D (5 bases). The CDR3 runs to 12 residues. V was trimmed by 8 bases and J by 4 bases, leaving 11 bases between them. The germline V gene has CDR1 MNHEY and CDR2 SMNVEV (reference sequence). CDR3 DNA sequence: TGTGCCAGCTCTATCGGGGGCACTGAAGCTTTCTTT. It codes for CASSIGGTEAFF.

This chain links TRBV19 with TRBJ2-1; 13 bases line up with TRBD2. CDR1 and CDR2 from the germline V gene are LNHDA and SQIVND (reference sequence). The CDR3 has 15 amino acids. With 8 bases clipped from V and 6 bases from J, the junction kept 7 bases outside the gene matches. CDR3 residues: CASSRLAGGGNEQFF. As DNA, the CDR3 is TGTGCCAGTTCTCGACTAGCGGGGGGTGGCAATGAGCAGTTCTTC.

The J gene is TRBJ2-3, the V gene TRBV5-1; a weak D match, TRBD2 (5 bases). Germline V gene sequence: CDR1 SGHRS, CDR2 YFSETQ. Trimming took 3 bases from V and 8 from J, leaving 13 bases between them. The CDR3 covers 13 residues. CDR3 in amino acids: CASSSGLVGTQYF. The CDR3 nucleotides read TGCGCCAGCAGCTCTGGACTTGTGGGTACGCAGTATTTT.

The V gene is TRBV6-5, the J gene TRBJ1-2; 9 positions match TRBD1. This CDR3 has 12 residues. After removal of 6 bases from V and 4 bases from J, the junction contained 0 bases not matched to a gene. Germline assignment: CDR1 MNHEY and CDR2 SVGAGI. The CDR3 nucleotides are TGTGCCAGCAGGGACAGGGGCTATGGCTACACCTTC. Translated: CASRDRGYGYTF.

To note about this clone: One end of the junction varies from germline; a read error may be responsible. The J gene is TRBJ1-1, the V gene TRBV18; the D is unclear. CDR1 KGHSH and CDR2 LQKENI come from the germline V gene. The CDR3 is 16 residues long. As DNA, the CDR3 is TGTGCCAGCTCACCCGAGCGGAGTCTTTTGAACACTGAAGCTTCCTTT. Amino acids: CASSPERSLLNTEASF.

The chain is built from TRBV19 and TRBJ1-2, with D tentatively TRBD1 (6 bases). Per germline, CDR1 LNHDA and CDR2 SQIVND (reference sequence). V was clipped by 5 bases and J by 3 bases, with 13 bases between them. This CDR3 spans 14 amino acids. CDR3 DNA: TGTGCCAGTAGTTTCGGACAGACTGACTATGGCTACACCTTC. Encoded protein: CASSFGQTDYGYTF.

The V and J genes are TRBV27 and TRBJ2-1; 8 bases map to TRBD2. The CDR3 runs to 17 residues. Per the germline V gene, CDR1 is MNHEY and CDR2 is SMNVEV (reference sequence). J lost 9 bases, V lost 2 bases, and 15 bases had no gene match. CDR3 amino acids: CASSLNFAPGLGTEQFF. The CDR3 nucleotides read TGTGCCAGCAGTTTAAACTTTGCGCCGGGACTAGGGACTGAGCAGTTCTTC.

The V gene is TRBV6-1, the J gene TRBJ2-1; D might be TRBD1 (5 bases). CDR3 length equals 15 residues. Germline V gives CDR1 MNHNS, CDR2 SASEGT. The V end lost 7 bases, the J end lost 8 bases, and 21 bases lay between the germline ends. CDR3: CASIITAGIRDEQFF. CDR3 DNA: TGTGCCAGCATTATTACGGCAGGGATTCGGGATGAGCAGTTCTTC.